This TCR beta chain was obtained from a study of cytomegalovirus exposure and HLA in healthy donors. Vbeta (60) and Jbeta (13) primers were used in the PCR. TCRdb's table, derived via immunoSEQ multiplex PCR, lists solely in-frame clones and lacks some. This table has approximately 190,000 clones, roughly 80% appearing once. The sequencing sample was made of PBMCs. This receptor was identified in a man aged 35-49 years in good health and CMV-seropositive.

CDR3 in amino acids: CASSLAEDYEQYF. For the CDR3, the DNA is TGTGCCAGCAGTTTAGCGGAAGACTACGAGCAGTACTTC. The chain employs TRBV27 and TRBJ2-7; D unresolved. Germline CDR1 MNHEY, CDR2 SMNVEV (reference sequence). V lost 2 bases and J 3 bases, leaving 8 bases between the germline ends. This CDR3 contains 13 residues.